Listed below are T cell receptor beta chains from one sample, sequenced in a study of blood T cell repertoires in COVID-19. Measured with immunoSEQ multiplex PCR; TCRdb has only the in-frame clones, and not every one. There are around 120,000 clones in the sample; nearly 90% occur only once, and 3.8% lies in the top ten. The sequencing sample was made of peripheral blood. These TCRs come from a woman aged 55-69 years with COVID-19, enrolled during active disease. Both conserved end residues are part of each CDR3.

J gene: TRBJ2-1
V gene: TRBV7-3
CDR3 protein: CASSLFGGAYNEQFF

J gene: TRBJ1-2
V gene: TRBV4-1
CDR3 protein: CASSHQGVGGNYGYTF

J gene: TRBJ2-3
V gene: TRBV7-9
CDR3 protein: CASSLALVGATDTQYF

J gene: TRBJ2-7
V gene: TRBV27
CDR3 protein: CASGGQEKGEQYF

J gene: TRBJ2-7
V gene: TRBV10-3
CDR3 protein: CAISEQAEGEQYF

J gene: TRBJ1-5
V gene: TRBV20-1
CDR3 protein: CSAIRAGTQHF

J gene: TRBJ1-1
V gene: TRBV23-1
CDR3 protein: CASRANTEAFF

J gene: TRBJ1-5
V gene: TRBV30
CDR3 protein: CAWSGTGNQPQHF

J gene: TRBJ1-6
V gene: TRBV15
CDR3 protein: CATSRAGQGSSPLHF

J gene: TRBJ1-1
V gene: TRBV27
CDR3 protein: CASRLGSGTEAFF

J gene: TRBJ2-1
V gene: TRBV19
CDR3 protein: CASSIDRGTYNEQFF